The sequence of this T cell receptor beta chain was determined in a study of blood T cells in healthy people across ages. Together with a sample-barcoded 5' primer, a J-beta primer mix was included in a second PCR lasting about 6 to 11 cycles. Each CDR3 protein is one row after TCRdb ran MiXCR on the 5' RACE reads. The table includes roughly 1,000,000 distinct CDR3 sequences, under 30% detected once. The V and J ends lost 5 bases and 0 bases, in that order; junction bases with no gene match: 7. The CDR3 is 15 residues long. Germline loops: CDR1 SGHRS, CDR2 YFSETQ. The same sample was also used in a study of T cells of mothers and their children.

The specimen was blood. The receptor comes from a girl under 10 years old in good health. The rearrangement uses TRBV5-1 and TRBJ1-1; 7 nucleotides align to TRBD1. The CDR3 DNA is TGCGCCAGCAGAAGGGACAGCGATATGAACACTGAAGCTTTCTTT. Amino acids: CASRRDSDMNTEAFF.